This entry lists 14 T cell receptor beta chains sequenced from one sample in a study of T cell repertoires in cytomegalovirus infection. The antigens of these receptors remain unknown. TCRdb re-called the reads through MiXCR, storing one row per CDR3 protein. The sample gives about 570,000 distinct CDR3 sequences, about 39% of which show up once; 48% is in the top ten. Sequencing used cultured PBMCs, obtained from culture after CMV antigen stimulation. The receptors come from a human donor in good health (CMV status not recorded). Some clones in this sample may be carry-over from other donors' samples.

The CDR3 bases are TGTGCCAGCAGTGGGGGGCAATACAATGAGCAGTTCTTC. Residues: CASSGGQYNEQFF. The chain couples TRBV7-2 to TRBJ2-1, with D perhaps matching TRBD1 or TRBD2 (6 bases each). Trimming removed 6 bases from V and 4 bases from J, with 10 bases in between. This CDR3 spans 13 amino acids. The V gene's germline CDR1 is SGHTA and CDR2 FQGNSA.

The sample holds many counts of this clonotype. CDR3 residues: CASSVGLARGYTF. CDR3 nucleotides: TGTGCCAGCAGCGTCGGGTTGGCGAGGGGCTACACCTTC. The chain links TRBV7-2 to TRBJ1-2; D is uncertain. Deletions cut 5 bases from V and 8 bases from J, with 15 bases between. Germline CDR1 is SGHTA and CDR2 is FQGNSA. There are 13 residues in the CDR3.

This rearrangement joins TRBV20-1 to TRBJ1-3; 10 bases line up with TRBD1. The V gene's germline CDR1 is DFQATT and CDR2 SNEGSKA (reference sequence). The CDR3 length is 17 residues. Trimming took 1 base from V and 2 from J; bases not matched to a gene: 8. CDR3 nucleotide sequence: TGCAGTGCTAGAGTCGACAGGGGGCGATCTACTGGAAACACCATATATTTT. This sequence encodes CSARVDRGRSTGNTIYF.

The chain has TRBV5-1 and TRBJ2-5; 9 bases agree with TRBD1. The CDR3 length is 13 residues. V lost 6 bases to trimming and J lost 5 bases; unmatched junction nucleotides: 5. Per the germline V gene, CDR1 is SGHRS and CDR2 is YFSETQ. CDR3 sequence: CASTAQGAETQYF. CDR3 DNA: TGCGCCAGCACCGCACAGGGGGCTGAGACCCAGTACTTC.

This clonotype was observed a handful of times. This chain uses TRBV15 with TRBJ1-4, with 7 bases that match TRBD1. This CDR3 comprises 15 residues. Germline-derived CDR1 and CDR2 are LNHNV and YYDKDF (reference sequence). V shed 1 base, J shed 8 bases, and the junction held 7 bases outside the gene matches. The CDR3 coding sequence is TGTGCCACCAGCAGAGCGTCCGGGACAGAAGAAAAACTGTTTTTT. The encoded protein is CATSRASGTEEKLFF.

As to this clonotype: The CDR3 does not close with the conserved phenylalanine or tryptophan, likely indicating a read error. The V call is TRBV6-1, the J call TRBJ2-1; a possible D gene is TRBD2 (5 bases). CDR1 and CDR2 from the germline V gene are MNHNS and SASEGT. The CDR3 is made up of 13 amino acids. The ends were cut back, 6 bases at V and 2 bases at J, with 8 bases in the middle. CDR3 region: CASRDWTYNEQFL. As DNA, the CDR3 is TGTGCCAGCAGGGACTGGACCTACAATGAGCAGTTCTTA.

The rearrangement joins TRBV27 to TRBJ2-5; 7 nucleotides agree with TRBD1. Unmatched junction bases numbered 8, after V lost 6 bases and J lost 1 base. Per the germline V gene, CDR1 is MNHEY and CDR2 is SMNVEV (reference sequence). The CDR3 has 15 amino acids. DNA for the CDR3: TGTGCCAGCAGCCCCGGACAGGCCGGCCAAGAGACCCAGTACTTC. Translated: CASSPGQAGQETQYF.

In this sample, this clonotype turned up once. The chain combines TRBV18 with TRBJ2-1; D is possibly TRBD1 (6 bases). The CDR3 is made up of 13 amino acids. V lost 2 bases and J 5 bases, leaving 7 bases between the germline ends. Germline CDR1 is KGHSH and CDR2 is LQKENI. CDR3 in DNA: TGTGCCAGCTCACCATCAGGGGACAATGAGCAGTTCTTC. This translates into CASSPSGDNEQFF.

J is TRBJ2-5 and V is TRBV20-1, with 11 positions matching TRBD2. The CDR3 extends over 15 amino acids. The trim removed 1 base at V and 3 bases at J, leaving 4 bases unmatched. Germline lookup yields CDR1 DFQATT and CDR2 SNEGSKA (reference sequence). The CDR3 coding sequence is TGCAGTGCTAGAGCCCCACTAGCGGGAGAAGAGACCCAGTACTTC. It specifies CSARAPLAGEETQYF.

This clonotype was found many times. CDR3 nucleotide sequence: TGCAGTGCTAGAGATCCTCCGGACAGGGGACAAGGCTACACCTTC. This gives the protein CSARDPPDRGQGYTF. The chain uses TRBV20-1 and TRBJ1-2; 9 bases match TRBD1. Trimming cost V 0 bases and J 8 bases; bases outside gene matches: 10. From germline, CDR1 is DFQATT and CDR2 SNEGSKA (reference sequence). The CDR3 loop spans 15 amino acids.

J is TRBJ2-7 and V is TRBV11-2, with 7 bases that match TRBD2. The CDR3 is made up of 14 amino acids. Losses at the gene ends were 5 bases for V and 9 bases for J; bases not matched to a gene: 13. Germline CDR1 is SGHAT and CDR2 is FQNNGV. The CDR3 region has the DNA TGTGCCAGCAGCCCCCTGCGCGGGAGAGAAGTGCAGTACTTC. Amino acid sequence: CASSPLRGREVQYF.

The rearrangement joins TRBV2 to TRBJ1-5, with D hard to call. Germline V lookup: CDR1 SNHLY, CDR2 FYNNEI. The CDR3 totals 12 residues. The V gene lost 2 bases and the J gene lost 7 bases, with 6 bases spanning the gap. CDR3 region: CASSESPQPQHF. The CDR3 region has the DNA TGTGCCAGCAGTGAAAGCCCGCAGCCCCAGCATTTT.

V is TRBV20-1 and J is TRBJ2-1, with 8 bases lining up with TRBD2. The V segment lost 1 base and the J segment 2 bases; nucleotides outside the gene matches: 1. There are 14 residues in the CDR3. The germline gives CDR1 DFQATT, CDR2 SNEGSKA (reference sequence). The CDR3 region is CSARAGGPYNEQFF. The CDR3 nucleotides are TGCAGTGCTAGAGCGGGGGGGCCCTACAATGAGCAGTTCTTC.

This clonotype was seen only a few times. The J gene is TRBJ2-7, the V gene TRBV6-1; 10 nucleotides agree with TRBD1. Germline CDR1 MNHNS, CDR2 SASEGT. Trimming cost V 6 bases and J 5 bases; bases outside gene matches: 7. This CDR3 region has 14 residues. Here the CDR3 DNA reads TGTGCCAGCAGCCGCGGGGACAGGGGCCACGAGCAGTACTTC. Translating gives CASSRGDRGHEQYF.